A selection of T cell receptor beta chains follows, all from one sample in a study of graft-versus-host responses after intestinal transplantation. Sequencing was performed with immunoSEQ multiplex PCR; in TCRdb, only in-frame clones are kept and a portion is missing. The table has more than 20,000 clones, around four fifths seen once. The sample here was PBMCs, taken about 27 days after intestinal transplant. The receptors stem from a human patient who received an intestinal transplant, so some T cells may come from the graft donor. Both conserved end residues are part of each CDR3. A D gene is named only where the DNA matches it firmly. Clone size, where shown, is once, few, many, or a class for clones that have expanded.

DNA: TGCGCCAGCAGCTTAGCGCCCCTAGCCAAAAACATTCAGTACTTC
CDR3: CASSLAPLAKNIQYF
V: TRBV5-1
J: TRBJ2-4
size: NA
D: NA

DNA: TGCGCCAGCAGCCAAGACAGCAATCAAGAGACCCAGTACTTC
CDR3: CASSQDSNQETQYF
V: TRBV4-1
J: TRBJ2-5
size: NA
D: NA

DNA: TGTGCCAGCAGTTTATCGGTGGGAGGGCACGAGCAGTACTTC
CDR3: CASSLSVGGHEQYF
V: TRBV27
J: TRBJ2-7
size: NA
D: TRBD2

DNA: TGTGCCAGCAGCATGACAGGCTCCAATCAGCCCCAGCATTTT
CDR3: CASSMTGSNQPQHF
V: TRBV28
J: TRBJ1-5
size: NA
D: NA

DNA: TGTGCCATCAGACCCTCTAGCGGGAGTGAAAATGAGCAGTTCTTC
CDR3: CAIRPSSGSENEQFF
V: TRBV10-3
J: TRBJ2-1
size: NA
D: TRBD2

DNA: TGTGCCAGCAGTGAAATACAGGACAAGGATTCCTACGAGCAGTACTTC
CDR3: CASSEIQDKDSYEQYF
V: TRBV2
J: TRBJ2-7
size: NA
D: NA

DNA: TGCGCCAGCAGCCCCGGGACAGGGGGAGAAGCTTTCTTT
CDR3: CASSPGTGGEAFF
V: TRBV4-1
J: TRBJ1-1
size: few
D: TRBD1

DNA: TGTGCCAGCAGTTTATCCCCCTCGGGCTATAGTGAAGCTTTCTTT
CDR3: CASSLSPSGYSEAFF
V: TRBV28
J: TRBJ1-1
size: NA
D: NA

DNA: TGTGCCAGCAGCACGGACCGATCGGCTAGCGGGAGGGCCGGAGAGACCCAGTACTTC
CDR3: CASSTDRSASGRAGETQYF
V: TRBV21-1
J: TRBJ2-5
size: NA
D: NA

DNA: TGTGCCAGCAGACACGAGGGGCCCTCCTACGAGCAGTACTTC
CDR3: CASRHEGPSYEQYF
V: TRBV6-6
J: TRBJ2-7
size: once
D: NA

DNA: TGTGCCAGCAGTTACTCTGGGACAGACTACGAGCAGTACTTC
CDR3: CASSYSGTDYEQYF
V: TRBV6-5
J: TRBJ2-7
size: NA
D: TRBD1

DNA: TGTGCCACCAGCAGAGTGGGGACGGGGAATGAAAAACTGTTTTTT
CDR3: CATSRVGTGNEKLFF
V: TRBV15
J: TRBJ1-4
size: NA
D: NA

DNA: TGTGCCAGCAGCCGGGACTACTTGGGGACCGGGGAGCTGTTTTTT
CDR3: CASSRDYLGTGELFF
V: TRBV2
J: TRBJ2-2
size: NA
D: TRBD2

DNA: TGTGCCAGCAGCTCAGGGGCCGTTAACAATGAGCAGTTCTTC
CDR3: CASSSGAVNNEQFF
V: TRBV7-9
J: TRBJ2-1
size: NA
D: NA

DNA: TGTGCCTGGACCCGACAGGGGTACGAGCAGTACTTC
CDR3: CAWTRQGYEQYF
V: TRBV30
J: TRBJ2-7
size: NA
D: TRBD1

DNA: TGTGCCATCTCCGACGGTGATAGCAATCAGCCCCAGCATTTT
CDR3: CAISDGDSNQPQHF
V: TRBV19
J: TRBJ1-5
size: NA
D: NA

DNA: TGTGCCTCAAAAGACTGGGGTAACGAGCAGTACTTC
CDR3: CASKDWGNEQYF
V: TRBV30
J: TRBJ2-7
size: NA
D: NA

DNA: TGTGCCAGATCACCGGGGGACCCGTCCTACGAGCAGTACTTC
CDR3: CARSPGDPSYEQYF
V: TRBV6-5
J: TRBJ2-7
size: NA
D: NA

DNA: TGCGCCAGCAATCAGGGGGCTGATGAGCAGTTCTTC
CDR3: CASNQGADEQFF
V: TRBV5-1
J: TRBJ2-1
size: NA
D: TRBD1

DNA: TGCAGCGTTGGGGACAGGGGGGGCTACGAGCAGTACTTC
CDR3: CSVGDRGGYEQYF
V: TRBV29-1
J: TRBJ2-7
size: NA
D: TRBD1

DNA: TGTGCCAGTAGTATCGAGTATGGCTACACCTTC
CDR3: CASSIEYGYTF
V: TRBV19
J: TRBJ1-2
size: NA
D: NA

DNA: TGTGCCAGTCGGACAGGTTGGACTGAAGCTTTCTTT
CDR3: CASRTGWTEAFF
V: TRBV27
J: TRBJ1-1
size: NA
D: TRBD1

DNA: TGTGCCAGTAGTATAGCCCAGGGGACTCTACGAGGTACAGATACGCAGTATTTT
CDR3: CASSIAQGTLRGTDTQYF
V: TRBV19
J: TRBJ2-3
size: NA
D: NA

DNA: TGTGCCAGCAGCTTAACGGGGGACAGAGACTATGGCTACACCTTC
CDR3: CASSLTGDRDYGYTF
V: TRBV7-3
J: TRBJ1-2
size: NA
D: TRBD1

DNA: TGTGCCAGCAATCCCCCGGCCTCCAATGAGCAGTTCTTC
CDR3: CASNPPASNEQFF
V: TRBV11-1
J: TRBJ2-1
size: NA
D: NA

DNA: TGTGCCAGCTGGGGAGGGGGCTTTAGCAATCAGCCCCAGCATTTT
CDR3: CASWGGGFSNQPQHF
V: TRBV6-5
J: TRBJ1-5
size: NA
D: TRBD1

DNA: TGTGCCAGTCACCCGTCAGGACAGGTTTACGAGCAGTACTTC
CDR3: CASHPSGQVYEQYF
V: TRBV21-1
J: TRBJ2-7
size: NA
D: NA

DNA: TGTGCCGGCGATCCCGGGACGGGAAATGAGCAGTTCTTC
CDR3: CAGDPGTGNEQFF
V: TRBV7-9
J: TRBJ2-1
size: once
D: NA